Below are 26 T cell receptor beta chains sequenced from a single sample in a study of T-cell memory formation after mild COVID-19. TCRdb re-called the 5' RACE reads with MiXCR, one entry per CDR3 protein. This table holds 470,000 or so distinct CDR3 sequences, approximately 25% found once. The specimen sequenced was PBMCs or a T cell subset sorted from them (not recorded which). The origin of the receptors is an adult woman who had mild COVID-19 (a few samples of this study predate the infection). Cell type and time point are not known.

The chain links TRBV20-1 to TRBJ1-1; TRBD1 matches at 7 bases. Trimming at V came to 6 bases and at J to 5 bases, leaving 15 bases not matched to a gene. The CDR3 totals 15 residues. Germline V gives CDR1 DFQATT, CDR2 SNEGSKA (reference sequence). In nucleotides, the CDR3 is TGCAGTGCCAGGGGGTTGGGTTTAAGTGGTACTGAAGCTTTCTTT. This encodes CSARGLGLSGTEAFF.

This clonotype was counted a few times. The chain combines TRBV11-2 with TRBJ2-7; TRBD2 is a possible D gene (6 bases). Trimming cost V 1 base and J 6 bases, with 16 bases left between them. The germline CDR1 and CDR2 sequences are SGHAT and FQNNGV. The CDR3 length is 15 residues. The CDR3 DNA is TGTGCCAGCAGCTTAGTCGGCGGGAACCCTCTCGAGCAGTACTTC. Amino acids: CASSLVGGNPLEQYF.

This clonotype was observed a handful of times. This chain uses TRBV21-1 with TRBJ2-2. TRBV21-1 is listed as a pseudogene. CDR3 length equals 16 residues. The CDR3 DNA sequence: TGTGCCAGCAGCAAAAAATCACAGCCTAACACCGGGGAGCTGTTTTTT. Translating gives CASSKKSQPNTGELFF.

The chain couples TRBV15 to TRBJ2-1, with a weak D call TRBD2 (6 bases). Between the trimmed V and J ends, which lost 5 bases and 5 bases, there was a span of 19 bases. This CDR3 comprises 16 residues. In germline, CDR1 is LNHNV, CDR2 YYDKDF (reference sequence). The CDR3 DNA reads TGTGCCACCAGCCCCCGTGGGCGGGATGGGGACAATGAGCAGTTCTTC. This sequence encodes CATSPRGRDGDNEQFF.

The CDR3 DNA reads as TGTGCCAGCAGCCCCGAGGGGGGATCGGGCACTGAAGCTTTCTTT. It codes for CASSPEGGSGTEAFF. The rearrangement uses TRBV7-3 and TRBJ1-1, with D maybe TRBD1 (6 bases). Germline V gene lookup returns CDR1 SGHTA and CDR2 FQGTGA. The CDR3 covers 15 residues. V was shortened by 5 bases and J by 4 bases, with 17 bases between the two germline ends. Full variable domain (rest looked up from reference TRBV7-3 and TRBJ1-1): GAGVSQTPSNKVTEKGKYVELRCDPISGHTALYWYRQSLGQGPEFLIYFQGTGAADDSGLPNDRFFAVRPEGSVSTLKIQRTERGDSAVYLCASSPEGGSGTEAFFGQGTRLTVV.

This clonotype showed up just a few times. The chain uses TRBV3-1 and TRBJ2-7; D is tentatively TRBD1 or TRBD2 (5 bases each). The ends were cut back, 4 bases at V and 5 bases at J, with 6 bases in the middle. The germline gives CDR1 LGHDT, CDR2 YNNKEL (reference sequence). The CDR3 extends over 11 amino acids. The CDR3 protein is CASSRGDEQYF. The CDR3 nucleotides read TGTGCCAGCAGCCGAGGGGACGAGCAGTACTTC.

CDR3 DNA sequence: TGTGCCACCAGGGTTGGGGGACAAGAGACCCAGTACTTC. This translates into CATRVGGQETQYF. The J gene is TRBJ2-5, the V gene TRBV15; tentatively, D is TRBD1 or TRBD2 (5 bases each). Germline assignment: CDR1 LNHNV and CDR2 YYDKDF (reference sequence). The germline V and J ends were trimmed by 6 bases and 2 bases, with 10 bases remaining between them. This CDR3 has 13 residues.

The chain couples TRBV5-1 to TRBJ1-6; D is unclear. Germline assignment: CDR1 SGHRS and CDR2 YFSETQ. The CDR3 runs to 17 residues. V dropped 0 bases and J dropped 0 bases, with 10 bases sitting between them. The CDR3 loop is CASSLEAMSSYNSPLHF. CDR3 DNA: TGCGCCAGCAGCTTGGAAGCGATGAGCTCCTATAATTCACCCCTCCACTTT. Together with reference TRBV5-1 and TRBJ1-6, the CDR3 gives the full variable domain: KAGVTQTPRYLIKTRGQQVTLSCSPISGHRSVSWYQQTPGQGLQFLFEYFSETQRNKGNFPGRFSGRQFSNSRSEMNVSTLELGDSALYLCASSLEAMSSYNSPLHFGNGTRLTVT.

The rearrangement joins TRBV6-5 to TRBJ1-3; D is uncertain. V was pared by 3 bases and J by 1 base, with 4 bases between. Germline V gene data show CDR1 as MNHEY and CDR2 as SVGAGI. The CDR3 spans 13 residues. The CDR3 is CASSYLSGNTIYF. The CDR3 coding sequence is TGTGCCAGCAGTTATTTATCTGGAAACACCATATATTTT.

The J gene is TRBJ2-1, the V gene TRBV14; TRBD2 matches 12 bases. This CDR3 spans 17 amino acids. Germline CDR1 and CDR2: SGHDN and FVKESK. The trim removed 2 bases at V and 4 bases at J, leaving 6 bases unmatched. The CDR3 DNA sequence: TGTGCCAGCAGCCAACTCCCCGGACTAGCGGGGTACAATGAGCAGTTCTTC. Translated: CASSQLPGLAGYNEQFF.

This clonotype was seen a handful of times. The chain links TRBV9 to TRBJ2-1; D may be TRBD1 (6 bases). CDR3 length: 15 amino acids. V was cut by 2 bases and J by 1 base, with 10 bases left in between. The germline V gene encodes CDR1 SGDLS and CDR2 YYNGEE. CDR3 nucleotide sequence: TGTGCCAGCAGCGTCTGGGGGCCATCCTACAATGAGCAGTTCTTC. This codes for CASSVWGPSYNEQFF.

The V and J genes are TRBV7-2 and TRBJ2-3; 7 nucleotides align to TRBD1. V dropped 5 bases and J dropped 15; count of bases not matched to a gene: 23. The CDR3 covers 16 residues. Per the germline V gene, CDR1 is SGHTA and CDR2 is FQGNSA. The CDR3 bases are TGTGCCAGCAGCCGTGACCGGGGCCTAGACAGGGAGTCGGATTATTTT. This translates into CASSRDRGLDRESDYF.

In this sample, this clonotype turned up many times. This chain connects TRBV9 to TRBJ2-5; 10 nucleotides match TRBD2. Germline values: CDR1 SGDLS, CDR2 YYNGEE. The CDR3 has 18 amino acids. J lost 0 bases, V lost 3 bases, and 11 bases had no gene match. This chain's CDR3 is CASSARPLSGGNQETQYF. The CDR3 DNA sequence: TGTGCCAGCAGCGCCCGGCCCCTTAGCGGGGGGAACCAAGAGACCCAGTACTTC.

This chain joins TRBV5-1 and TRBJ2-2; 16 positions agree with TRBD2. J was trimmed by 1 base and V by 4 bases; bases with no gene match: 4. Per germline, CDR1 SGHRS and CDR2 YFSETQ. The CDR3 totals 18 residues. The CDR3 here is CASSGTSGGAGNTGELFF. DNA for the CDR3: TGCGCCAGCAGCGGGACTAGCGGGGGGGCCGGGAACACCGGGGAGCTGTTTTTT.

This clonotype was detected a few times. The CDR3 loop is CASSPHGGLNTGELFF. The DNA for the CDR3 is TGTGCCAGCAGTCCCCACGGGGGGCTGAACACCGGGGAGCTGTTTTTT. The chain combines TRBV12-3 or TRBV12-4 with TRBJ2-2, with D possibly being TRBD2 (7 bases). There are 16 residues in the CDR3. V lost 5 bases and J lost 1, with 14 bases in between.

This clonotype showed up just a few times. The chain has TRBV27 and TRBJ1-1; maybe TRBD1 (6 bases). CDR1 and CDR2 (germline): MNHEY, SMNVEV (reference sequence). This CDR3 region has 14 residues. The V end lost 3 bases, the J end lost 5 bases, and 13 bases lay between the germline ends. The CDR3 coding sequence is TGTGCCAGCAGTTTTGGGGGGCGACTGACTGAAGCTTTCTTT. Its translation: CASSFGGRLTEAFF.

J is TRBJ1-2 and V is TRBV12-3 or TRBV12-4; D possibly corresponds to TRBD1 (6 bases). V was trimmed by 2 bases and J by 2 bases, leaving 12 bases between them. The CDR3 length is 15 residues. The CDR3 DNA is TGTGCCAGCAGTTTAACAAACAGGGCGAACTATGGCTACACCTTC. It specifies CASSLTNRANYGYTF.

The table lists this clonotype with a few counts. The gene calls are TRBV5-8 and TRBJ1-6; D is unresolved. Per germline, CDR1 SGHTS and CDR2 YDEGEE. V dropped 1 base and J dropped 0 bases, with 8 bases sitting between them. This CDR3 has 16 residues. The CDR3 here is CASSLTSSSYNSPLHF. The CDR3, as DNA: TGTGCCAGCAGCTTGACCTCGAGCTCCTATAATTCACCCCTCCACTTT.

Turning to this clonotype: A much larger clone lies one base from this, so it may be a read error. The genes are TRBV25-1 and TRBJ1-4; D gene ambiguous. CDR3 length equals 11 residues. The V gene's germline CDR1 is MGHDK and CDR2 SYGVNS. Trimming pared 7 bases from V and 5 bases from J, leaving 5 bases between. CDR3 bases: TGTGCCAGCACCCCGAATGAAAAACTGTTTTTT. Protein: CASTPNEKLFF.

This rearrangement joins TRBV24-1 to TRBJ2-3; TRBD2 matches at 12 bases. The CDR3 is made up of 16 amino acids. The junction had 3 bases not matched to a gene; V was cut back by 2 bases and J by 4 bases. Germline CDR1 KGHDR, CDR2 SFDVKD. The CDR3 DNA is TGTGCCACCAGTGATTCACTAGCGGGAGGCTCAGATACGCAGTATTTT. This sequence encodes CATSDSLAGGSDTQYF.

The J gene is TRBJ2-7, the V gene TRBV7-6; 10 nucleotides align to TRBD1. Germline V gives CDR1 SGHVS, CDR2 FNYEAQ. Trimming took 5 bases from V and 7 from J; bases not matched to a gene: 14. This CDR3 is 16 amino acids long. The CDR3 reads CASSQLPGQGMVEQYF. The CDR3 DNA sequence: TGTGCCAGCAGCCAGCTGCCGGGACAGGGGATGGTAGAGCAGTACTTC. The variable domain in full, with the rest retrieved from reference TRBV7-6 and TRBJ2-7, is GAGVSQSPRYKVTKRGQDVALRCDPISGHVSLYWYRQALGQGPEFLTYFNYEAQQDKSGLPNDRFSAERPEGSISTLTIQRTEQRDSAMYRCASSQLPGQGMVEQYFGPGTRLTVT.

This clonotype was seen a handful of times. J is TRBJ1-3 and V is TRBV10-3; TRBD1 might be the D (5 bases). This CDR3 has 17 amino acids. Trimming removed 2 bases at V and 3 bases at J, with 17 bases between. Looked up from germline, CDR1 is ENHRY and CDR2 is SYGVKD. The CDR3 coding sequence is TGTGCCATCAGTGAGCCTGGGGCCAGCCGAGTTGGAAACACCATATATTTT. This encodes CAISEPGASRVGNTIYF.

This clonotype has only a few counts. The chain combines TRBV7-6 with TRBJ2-3; either TRBD1 or TRBD2 may supply D (5 bases each). Looked up from germline, CDR1 is SGHVS and CDR2 is FNYEAQ. This CDR3 has 15 amino acids. V was trimmed by 1 base and J by 3 bases, leaving 11 bases between them. The CDR3 here is CASSLVIEGTDTQYF. CDR3 nucleotides: TGTGCCAGCAGCTTAGTCATTGAGGGGACAGATACGCAGTATTTT.

The chain uses TRBV7-6 and TRBJ2-1; D may match TRBD1 or TRBD2 (6 bases each). Deletions cut 5 bases from V and 6 bases from J, with 11 bases between. CDR1 and CDR2 from the germline V gene are SGHVS and FNYEAQ. The CDR3 totals 13 residues. Written as DNA, the CDR3 is TGTGCCAGCAGCGTGGGGGGCATCAATGAGCAGTTCTTC. Translation gives CASSVGGINEQFF. Using reference TRBV7-6 and TRBJ2-1 for the parts outside the CDR3, the full variable domain is GAGVSQSPRYKVTKRGQDVALRCDPISGHVSLYWYRQALGQGPEFLTYFNYEAQQDKSGLPNDRFSAERPEGSISTLTIQRTEQRDSAMYRCASSVGGINEQFFGPGTRLTVL.

In its sample, this clonotype was seen a few times. J is TRBJ2-5 and V is TRBV27; a possible D gene is TRBD2 (6 bases). V was cut by 7 bases and J by 7 bases, with 16 bases left in between. Germline-derived CDR1 and CDR2 are MNHEY and SMNVEV (reference sequence). The CDR3 spans 13 residues. The DNA for the CDR3 is TGTGCCAGCACTTCGGCAGCAGCGGGGACCCAGTACTTC. It is translated as CASTSAAAGTQYF.

This clonotype has just a few counts. The chain is built from TRBV4-3 and TRBJ2-3; D is perhaps TRBD2 (6 bases). The CDR3 sequence is 16 residues long. In germline, CDR1 is LGHNA, CDR2 YSLEER. The V end lost 4 bases, the J end lost 3 bases, and 17 bases lay between the germline ends. The CDR3 nucleotides are TGCGCCAGCAGCCCCACAAACGGCGGGAAAACAGATACGCAGTATTTT. Translation: CASSPTNGGKTDTQYF.